Reported below is one T cell receptor beta chain. As yet, its antigen is unknown. This same CDR3 is encoded by further DNA sequences in the sample. This record belongs to a study of shared clonotypes between healthy human individuals. The ends lost 0 bases at V and 3 bases at J; junction bases unmatched: 2. Germline CDR1 MNHEY, CDR2 SMNVEV (reference sequence). The CDR3 extends over 15 amino acids. Naive CD8 cells, CD45RO-negative and positively selected for CCR7, excluded terminally differentiated effector memory CD45RA+ cells. Donors included only healthy HIV-negative adults lacking recent acute infections or vaccinations. Deep-level running was used for the assay. Generated by immunoSEQ multiplex PCR, the TCRdb table keeps only in-frame clones and is missing some. The sample gives about 870,000 clones, around 93% of which show up once; approximately 25% is in the top ten. Findings and caveats of the study: Depth of sequencing was expected to influence donor clonotype sharing. Researchers found naive subsets generally carried larger estimated richness than memory subsets.

The clonotype was recovered from a man aged 30-40 years in good health. V usage is TRBV27 and J usage is TRBJ2-7; 10 nucleotides match TRBD2. Specimen: naive CD8+ T cells sorted from blood. The CDR3 DNA is TGTGCCAGCAGTTTATCAGCGGGAGGGCGCTACGAGCAGTACTTC. Translated: CASSLSAGGRYEQYF.